The 6 T cell receptor beta chains reported below all come from one sample, sequenced in a study of blood T cell repertoires in COVID-19. TCRdb keeps only in-frame clones here, not all; method: immunoSEQ multiplex PCR. Of a few hundred thousand clones listed, 88% are singletons. Sequencing input: peripheral blood. All receptors come from a woman aged 30 to 39 with COVID-19, enrolled during active disease.

V gene TRBV6-5 combines with J gene TRBJ1-1; 11 positions match TRBD1. The V segment lost 6 bases and the J segment 7 bases; nucleotides outside the gene matches: 1. The CDR3 is 12 residues long. CDR1 MNHEY and CDR2 SVGAGI come from the germline V gene. DNA for the CDR3: TGTGCCAGCAGGGGACAGGGGGGTGAAGCTTTCTTT. This sequence encodes CASRGQGGEAFF.

The CDR3 sequence is CASRYQGGRGYTF. Here the CDR3 DNA reads TGTGCCAGCCGCTATCAGGGTGGTCGAGGCTACACCTTC. This rearrangement joins TRBV6-5 to TRBJ1-2; possibly TRBD1 for D (5 bases). The CDR3 sequence is 13 residues long. V was pared by 8 bases and J by 8 bases, with 18 bases between. Germline V gene sequence: CDR1 MNHEY, CDR2 SVGAGI.

This clone occurred once. Germline and junction disagree at one end, which may indicate a read error. This rearrangement joins TRBV7-9 to TRBJ1-2, with 8 bases fitting TRBD1. Germline CDR1 reads SEHNR; CDR2 reads FQNEAQ (reference sequence). CDR3 size: 15 residues. CDR3 sequence: CASSYTTGGNDGYTF. The DNA for the CDR3 is TGTGCCAGCAGCTACACTACAGGGGGTAACGATGGCTACACCTTC.

V and J are TRBV7-9 and TRBJ1-1; D is undetermined. Trimming removed 2 bases at V and 0 bases at J, with 10 bases between. Germline V gene lookup returns CDR1 SEHNR and CDR2 FQNEAQ (reference sequence). The CDR3 sequence is 15 residues long. CDR3 DNA sequence: TGTGCCAGCAGCTTATATCCGGTGATGAACACTGAAGCTTTCTTT. It is translated as CASSLYPVMNTEAFF.

A few counts support this clone. The chain has TRBV25-1 and TRBJ1-3, with D unresolved. Germline CDR1 is MGHDK and CDR2 is SYGVNS. V was pared by 9 bases and J by 0 bases, with 12 bases between. This CDR3 is 14 amino acids long. In nucleotides, the CDR3 is TGTGCCAGTGCGGGATATCTCTCTGGAAACACCATATATTTT. Its protein product is CASAGYLSGNTIYF.

This clone was detected only a few times. The chain is built from TRBV19 and TRBJ1-3; the match to TRBD1 covers 8 bases. Germline V gives CDR1 LNHDA, CDR2 SQIVND (reference sequence). The CDR3 has 14 residues. Unmatched junction bases numbered 8, after V lost 4 bases and J lost 9 bases. The CDR3 region is CASSTGQEPITIYF. The CDR3 DNA reads as TGTGCCAGTAGTACGGGACAGGAGCCTATCACCATATATTTT.